Below, one T cell receptor (beta chain) is given with its context. Its cognate antigen is unknown. The CDR3 sequence is 17 residues long. CDR1 is GTSNPN, CDR2 SVGIG, per germline (reference sequence). V shed 5 bases and J shed 5 bases, with 22 bases lying between them. This entry comes from a study of coeliac disease. Study information: The study queried TRBV7-2 bias without high-resolution HLA data.

Study-wide results and caveats: Lower clonality than controls marked TRB and TRG repertoires from active celiac intraepithelial and lamina propria samples.

Only in-frame clones appear in the TCRdb table, and some are missing; sequencing was by immunoSEQ multiplex PCR. The table shows several thousand clones, with approximately 69% occurring only once. The sample comprised intraepithelial lymphocytes from the gut. This sequence originates from a man in his thirties or forties with celiac disease. The chain recombines TRBV30 with TRBJ2-6; D not certain. CDR3 sequence: CAWGAARLQSRANVLTF. Here the CDR3 DNA reads TGTGCCTGGGGCGCAGCGCGTTTACAAAGTCGGGCCAACGTCCTGACTTTC.